The 16 T cell receptor beta chains below all came from one sample that was sequenced in a study of blood T cell repertoires in COVID-19. The method was immunoSEQ multiplex PCR; TCRdb's version includes in-frame clones alone and lacks a portion of them. The data show around 400,000 clones, with about 88% seen just once and 1.4% held by the top ten. Sequencing was performed on PBMCs or T cells enriched from blood (not recorded which). Source of these receptors: a woman aged 18-29 years who had been exposed to COVID-19.

This clone was observed a single time. The DNA for the CDR3 is TGTGCCTGGAGTGTACGGTTTCGGTACACCATATATTTT. This sequence encodes CAWSVRFRYTIYF. The chain has TRBV30 and TRBJ1-3; no firm D call. Germline V gene lookup returns CDR1 GTSNPN and CDR2 SVGIG (reference sequence). Trimming left V 0 bases short and J 8 bases short, with 11 bases between. The CDR3 has 13 amino acids.

The V and J genes are TRBV6-5 and TRBJ2-7, with 10 nucleotides matching TRBD2. This CDR3 has 14 residues. With 4 bases clipped from V and 7 bases from J, the junction kept 7 bases outside the gene matches. Germline V gene lookup returns CDR1 MNHEY and CDR2 SVGAGI. The CDR3, as DNA: TGTGCCAGCAGTTCCGCTAGCGGGAGAGGGGAGCAGTACTTC. Translation: CASSSASGRGEQYF.

The J gene is TRBJ1-6, the V gene TRBV5-1; D remains ambiguous. The germline V gene has CDR1 SGHRS and CDR2 YFSETQ. The ends were cut back, 0 bases at V and 8 bases at J, with 9 bases in the middle. The CDR3 has 14 amino acids. This CDR3 reads CASSLAPEDSPLHF. Here the CDR3 DNA reads TGCGCCAGCAGCTTGGCCCCTGAGGATTCACCCCTCCACTTT.

V and J are TRBV4-3 and TRBJ1-6; 10 nucleotides line up with TRBD1. This CDR3 spans 15 amino acids. V was clipped by 3 bases and J by 7 bases; unmatched bases: 3. Germline V gene sequence: CDR1 LGHNA, CDR2 YSLEER. The CDR3 region has the DNA TGCGCCAGCAGCCAGCAGACAGGGGGCAATTCACCCCTCCACTTT. Protein product: CASSQQTGGNSPLHF.

The chain has TRBV3-1 (or the pseudogene TRBV3-2) and TRBJ2-1, with TRBD2 identical over 7 bases. CDR3 size: 14 residues. Trimming removed 3 bases from V and 5 bases from J; junction bases left unmatched: 4. Germline CDR1 LGHDT, CDR2 YNNKEL (reference sequence). The CDR3 region is CASSHGRGHNEQFF. Written as DNA, the CDR3 is TGTGCCAGCAGCCATGGGAGGGGCCACAATGAGCAGTTCTTC.

V and J are TRBV2 and TRBJ1-5; D gene uncertain. The CDR3 extends over 16 amino acids. Germline V lookup: CDR1 SNHLY, CDR2 FYNNEI. Trimming stripped 8 bases from V and 4 bases from J, with 21 bases between. The CDR3 bases are TGTGCCAGCGGTCCTGAGCTTCCGGGGTATAATCAGCCCCAGCATTTT. This encodes CASGPELPGYNQPQHF.

This chain joins TRBV28 and TRBJ2-5, with 8 bases identical to TRBD1. J was trimmed by 5 bases and V by 3 bases; bases with no gene match: 8. This CDR3 region has 15 residues. Per germline, CDR1 MDHEN and CDR2 SYDVKM. The CDR3: CASSLQGALAETQYF. The CDR3 DNA reads as TGTGCCAGCAGTTTGCAGGGGGCGCTAGCTGAGACCCAGTACTTC. Using reference TRBV28 and TRBJ2-5 for the parts outside the CDR3, the full variable domain is DVKVTQSSRYLVKRTGEKVFLECVQDMDHENMFWYRQDPGLGLRLIYFSYDVKMKEKGDIPEGYSVSREKKERFSLILESASTNQTSMYLCASSLQGALAETQYFGPGTRLLVL.

The J gene is TRBJ1-2, the V gene TRBV7-2; 7 bases align to TRBD1. The CDR3 has 13 amino acids. CDR1 is SGHTA, CDR2 FQGNSA, per germline. V was clipped by 5 bases and J by 5 bases; unmatched bases: 5. The CDR3 DNA reads as TGTGCCAGCAGCCCGGGACAGCTATATGGCTACACCTTC. Translated, it gives CASSPGQLYGYTF.

The chain couples TRBV5-1 to TRBJ1-6, with 9 bases fitting TRBD1. Germline CDR1 reads SGHRS; CDR2 reads YFSETQ. J gave up 5 bases and V 0 bases, and 3 bases lay outside the gene matches. The CDR3 consists of 16 residues. The CDR3 loop is CASSLGDRGNNSPLHF. The CDR3 DNA reads TGCGCCAGCAGCTTGGGAGACAGGGGGAATAATTCACCCCTCCACTTT.

V usage is TRBV6-5 and J usage is TRBJ2-7, with D tentatively TRBD1 (6 bases). Germline assignment: CDR1 MNHEY and CDR2 SVGAGI. The V and J ends lost 2 bases and 1 base respectively, with 12 bases between them. The CDR3 spans 15 residues. The CDR3 here is CASSYLGTPSYEQYF. In DNA form, the CDR3 reads TGTGCCAGCAGTTACCTCGGGACACCTTCCTACGAGCAGTACTTC.

J is TRBJ2-7 and V is TRBV3-1 (or the pseudogene TRBV3-2); 12 nucleotides agree with TRBD2. Germline V gene data show CDR1 as LGHDT and CDR2 as YNNKEL (reference sequence). V lost 1 base to trimming and J lost 6 bases; unmatched junction nucleotides: 1. CDR3 length: 14 amino acids. CDR3 protein: CASSQGLAGVEQYF. For the CDR3, the DNA is TGTGCCAGCAGCCAAGGACTAGCGGGAGTCGAGCAGTACTTC.

This clone was seen a few times. The chain has TRBV25-1 and TRBJ2-7; 10 bases line up with TRBD2. The junction had 14 bases not matched to a gene; V was cut back by 5 bases and J by 10 bases. The CDR3 is made up of 15 amino acids. The germline gives CDR1 MGHDK, CDR2 SYGVNS. CDR3 loop: CASSSISGLAELQYF. The DNA of the CDR3 is TGTGCCAGCAGTTCAATCTCCGGACTAGCGGAACTACAGTACTTC.

The chain joins TRBV7-2 to TRBJ1-2; a possible D gene is TRBD1 (6 bases). The CDR3 totals 12 residues. CDR1 is SGHTA and CDR2 is FQGNSA in the germline V gene. Trimming cost V 6 bases and J 4 bases, with 9 bases left between them. This CDR3 reads CASRLTGYGYTF. Here the CDR3 DNA reads TGTGCCAGCAGGTTGACAGGCTATGGCTACACCTTC.

The chain recombines TRBV27 with TRBJ2-7; the match to TRBD1 covers 11 bases. J was trimmed by 3 bases and V by 7 bases; bases with no gene match: 5. The CDR3 is made up of 14 amino acids. CDR1 is MNHEY and CDR2 is SMNVEV in the germline V gene (reference sequence). The CDR3 is CASKGGTGGYEQYF. The CDR3 region has the DNA TGTGCCAGCAAGGGCGGGACAGGGGGCTACGAGCAGTACTTC.

This rearrangement joins TRBV28 to TRBJ1-6, with 10 bases aligning to TRBD1. The CDR3 runs 15 residues. Germline assignment: CDR1 MDHEN and CDR2 SYDVKM. The trim removed 3 bases at V and 8 bases at J, leaving 4 bases unmatched. CDR3 residues: CASSFSGQGHSPLHF. In DNA form, the CDR3 reads TGTGCCAGCAGTTTCTCGGGACAGGGGCATTCACCCCTCCACTTT.

The gene calls are TRBV20-1 and TRBJ2-7, with TRBD1 identical over 8 bases. V was clipped by 3 bases and J by 6 bases; unmatched bases: 13. The CDR3 has 15 residues. The germline gives CDR1 DFQATT, CDR2 SNEGSKA (reference sequence). The CDR3 region is CSASKWDRILGEQYF. In nucleotides, the CDR3 is TGCAGTGCTAGTAAGTGGGACAGGATTTTAGGCGAGCAGTACTTC.